The entry below describes one T cell receptor (beta chain). Its antigen remains unidentified. The sequenced template was RNA, covering the TCR beta CDR3 region. After a first-round RT-PCR with HTBI primers, a second-round multiplex PCR was run. TCRdb re-derived calls from the multiplex PCR reads in MiXCR, one entry per CDR3 protein. The sample yields about 1.1 million distinct CDR3 sequences, about 40% seen once. Exclusion applied to patients with other autoimmune diseases, uncontrolled infections, pregnancy or lactation. This specimen belongs to a study of Graves' ophthalmopathy and Graves' hyperthyroidism. Study-level information: Hyperthyroidism was classified as stable if no ophthalmopathy occurred within 18 months of follow-up. Whole-study results and caveats: Most clonotypes expanded in thyroid above 0.001 frequency were present in blood too. Sensitivity reached roughly 70% and specificity around 76% when the model predicted ophthalmopathy progression.

Input material: peripheral blood or thyroid tissue (not recorded which). The source is an adult man with Graves' hyperthyroidism.

The CDR3 here is CASSQGLFEQYF. CDR3 bases: TGTGCCAGCAGCCAGGGACTTTTCGAGCAGTACTTC. The chain employs TRBV7-8 and TRBJ2-7; a weak D match, TRBD2 (6 bases). This CDR3 comprises 12 residues. Germline lookup yields CDR1 SGHVS and CDR2 FQNEAQ. Between the trimmed V and J ends, which lost 5 bases and 6 bases, there was a span of 11 bases.